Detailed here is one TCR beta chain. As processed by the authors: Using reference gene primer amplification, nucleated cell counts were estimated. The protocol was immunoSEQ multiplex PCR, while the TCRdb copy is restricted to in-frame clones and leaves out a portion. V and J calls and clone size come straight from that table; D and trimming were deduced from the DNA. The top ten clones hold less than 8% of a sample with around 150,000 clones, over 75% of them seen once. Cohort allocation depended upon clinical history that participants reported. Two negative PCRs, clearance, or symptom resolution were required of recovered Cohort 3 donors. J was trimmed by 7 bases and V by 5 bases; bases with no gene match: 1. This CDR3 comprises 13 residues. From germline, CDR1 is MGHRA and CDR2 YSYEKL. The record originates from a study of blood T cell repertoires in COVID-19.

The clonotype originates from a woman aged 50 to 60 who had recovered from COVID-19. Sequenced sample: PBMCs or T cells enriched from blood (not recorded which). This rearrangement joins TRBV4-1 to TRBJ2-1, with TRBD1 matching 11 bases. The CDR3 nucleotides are TGCGCCAGCAGCGGGACAGGGGGGAATGAGCAGTTCTTC. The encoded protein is CASSGTGGNEQFF.